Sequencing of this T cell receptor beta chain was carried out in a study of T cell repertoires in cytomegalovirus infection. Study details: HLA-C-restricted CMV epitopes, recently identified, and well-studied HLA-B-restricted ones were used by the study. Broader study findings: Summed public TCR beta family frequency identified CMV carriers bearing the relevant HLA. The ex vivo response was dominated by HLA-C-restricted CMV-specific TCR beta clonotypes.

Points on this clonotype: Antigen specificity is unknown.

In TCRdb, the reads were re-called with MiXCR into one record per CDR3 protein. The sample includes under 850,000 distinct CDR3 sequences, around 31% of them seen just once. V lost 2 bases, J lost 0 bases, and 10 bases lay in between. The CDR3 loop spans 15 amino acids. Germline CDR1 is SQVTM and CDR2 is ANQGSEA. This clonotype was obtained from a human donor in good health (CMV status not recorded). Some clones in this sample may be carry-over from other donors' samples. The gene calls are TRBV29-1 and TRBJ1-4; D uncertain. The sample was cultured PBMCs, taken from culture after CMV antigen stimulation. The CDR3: CSVEWVGATNEKLFF. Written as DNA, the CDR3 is TGCAGCGTTGAATGGGTTGGAGCAACTAATGAAAAACTGTTTTTT.